Given below is one TCR beta chain in context. This sample is drawn from a study of blood T cell repertoires in COVID-19. Across the whole study: COVID-19 samples from acute and convalescent phases originated in the United States, Italy and Spain. T cells, B-cell-depleted T cells, or PBMCs supplied cDNA or gDNA.

Patients in Seattle were enrolled during active infection, then followed longitudinally. Per the authors' pipeline: Amplification of reference gene primers provided the estimated nucleated cell counts. This table comes from immunoSEQ multiplex PCR, and its TCRdb copy is limited to in-frame clones, with some not included. Clone size and the V and J calls come from that table; the DNA yielded D and trimming. Among 300,000 to 350,000 clones, 87% were seen once, and the ten largest hold around 6%. Unmatched junction bases numbered 2, after V lost 5 bases and J lost 9 bases. Germline CDR1 is DFQATT and CDR2 is SNEGSKA (reference sequence). The CDR3 runs to 11 residues.

This chain uses TRBV20-1 with TRBJ2-1; 9 nucleotides agree with TRBD2. The sequencing input was peripheral blood. The source of this sequence is a woman between 45 and 65 years old with COVID-19, enrolled during active disease. CDR3 sequence reads: CSARTSVEQFF. The DNA of the CDR3 is TGCAGTGCTCGGACTAGCGTTGAGCAGTTCTTC.